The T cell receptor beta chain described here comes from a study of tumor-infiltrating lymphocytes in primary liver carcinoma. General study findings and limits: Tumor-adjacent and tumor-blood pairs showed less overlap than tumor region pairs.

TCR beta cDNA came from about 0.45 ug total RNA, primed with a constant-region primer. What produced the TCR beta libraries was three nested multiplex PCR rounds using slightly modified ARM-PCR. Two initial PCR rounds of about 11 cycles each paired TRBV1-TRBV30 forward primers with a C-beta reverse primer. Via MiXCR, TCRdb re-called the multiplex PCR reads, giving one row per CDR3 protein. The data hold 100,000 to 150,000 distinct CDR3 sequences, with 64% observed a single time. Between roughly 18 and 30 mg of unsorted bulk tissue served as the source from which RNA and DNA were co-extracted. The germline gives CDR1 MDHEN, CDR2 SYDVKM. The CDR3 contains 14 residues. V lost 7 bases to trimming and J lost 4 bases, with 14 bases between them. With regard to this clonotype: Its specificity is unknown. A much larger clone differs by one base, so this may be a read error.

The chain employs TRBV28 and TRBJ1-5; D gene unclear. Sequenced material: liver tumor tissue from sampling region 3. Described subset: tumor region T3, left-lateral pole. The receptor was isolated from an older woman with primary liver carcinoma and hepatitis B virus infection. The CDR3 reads CASNLHGNNQPQHF. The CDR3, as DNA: TGTGCCAGCAATCTACACGGCAATAATCAGCCCCAGCATTTT.